The 5 T cell receptor beta chains below were found in one sample sequenced in a study of T cell responses to AZD1222 COVID-19 vaccine. Clones were sequenced by immunoSEQ multiplex PCR, and TCRdb holds only the in-frame ones, with some missing. The data contain 150,000 to 250,000 clones, approximately 94% of them singletons. The source was peripheral blood, collected 28 days after the second AZD1222 dose. These receptors came from an adult who received the AZD1222 COVID-19 vaccine.

This clone was found many times. The rearrangement joins TRBV6-5 to TRBJ2-7; D is possibly TRBD1 (6 bases). Germline V CDR1 and CDR2: MNHEY, SVGAGI. The CDR3 has 12 amino acids. Trimming removed 8 bases at V and 6 bases at J, with 14 bases between. The CDR3 nucleotides read TGTGCCAGCCGAAATACAGGGAGCGAGCAGTACTTC. Translated, it gives CASRNTGSEQYF.

This clone was found a few times. The chain has TRBV6-5 and TRBJ2-3; a possible D gene is TRBD1 (5 bases). The germline V gene has CDR1 MNHEY and CDR2 SVGAGI. This CDR3 region has 13 residues. Trimming pared 6 bases from V and 1 base from J, leaving 8 bases between. CDR3 protein: CASRGLGTDTQYF. CDR3 in DNA: TGTGCCAGCAGGGGGCTGGGCACAGATACGCAGTATTTT.

The V gene is TRBV6-5, the J gene TRBJ1-3, with 7 bases matching TRBD1. J lost 3 bases, V lost 4 bases, and 3 bases had no gene match. The CDR3 length is 14 residues. Per germline, CDR1 MNHEY and CDR2 SVGAGI. CDR3 loop: CASSLTGFGNTIYF. Written as DNA, the CDR3 is TGTGCCAGCAGTTTGACAGGGTTTGGAAACACCATATATTTT.

This chain connects TRBV6-1 to TRBJ1-6, with D tentatively TRBD1 (5 bases). V lost 0 bases to trimming and J lost 7 bases, with 10 bases between them. The germline gives CDR1 MNHNS, CDR2 SASEGT. CDR3 length equals 15 residues. CDR3 nucleotides: TGTGCCAGCAGTGAAGCCGAGGGGCAGAATTCACCCCTCCACTTT. The encoded protein is CASSEAEGQNSPLHF.

V and J are TRBV4-2 and TRBJ1-4; D possibly corresponds to TRBD1 (5 bases). Trimming took 3 bases from V and 4 from J, leaving 12 bases between them. Germline CDR1 and CDR2: LGHNA and YNFKEQ. The CDR3 spans 15 residues. CDR3 protein: CASSHSDTNNEKLFF. In DNA form, the CDR3 reads TGTGCCAGCAGCCACTCGGACACCAATAATGAAAAACTGTTTTTT.